A selection of T cell receptor beta chains follows, all from one sample in a study of PD-L1 blockade in urothelial cancer. Data came from immunoSEQ multiplex PCR; TCRdb stores just in-frame clones and leaves some out. The sample has around 82,000 clones, over 80% seen once. The sample was PBMCs, taken around atezolizumab (anti-PD-L1) treatment. The origin of the receptors is a man aged 55 to 69 with urothelial cancer. Both conserved end residues are part of each CDR3. Each record gives: V gene, CDR3 length, clone size, D gene, CDR3 protein. D genes are given only for firm matches. A row's size may be missing; if present it is once, few, many or a size class.

>TRBV2|13|few|TRBD1
CASRPTGDYGYTF
>TRBV13|18|-|-
CASSLERLDTRQDYGYTF
>TRBV6-1|12|once|-
CASRKIAGELFF
>TRBV10-3|15|-|-
CAISDPSEGVPEAFF
>TRBV9|14|-|-
CASSVGKGMETQYF
>TRBV9|14|few|TRBD1
CASSVAWTGGEQYF
>TRBV28|16|-|-
CASSLGVTGLSYEQYF
>TRBV28|14|-|-
CASRRNQGYSEAFF
>TRBV19|18|-|TRBD1
CASSIFDAFGTGVQPQHF
>TRBV7-2|15|-|-
CASSETGGPNTEAFF
>TRBV9|14|-|-
CASSVVASSVEQYF
>TRBV5-6|16|once|TRBD2
CASSIGLAGLTGELFF
>TRBV5-1|15|once|-
CASSSPEGGNEKLFF
>TRBV7-8|16|once|-
CASSLAGRSTLWGYTF
>TRBV27|14|-|-
CASNLQSSTDTQYF
>TRBV10-3|11|-|-
CAIRDTDEQYF
>TRBV7-9|14|-|-
CASSLGGAGNTIYF
>TRBV6-5|13|-|-
CASSYTGTETQYF
>TRBV5-1|16|-|TRBD2
CASSTSPGLAGYEQFF
>TRBV27|15|-|-
CASSLVMADNQPQHF
>TRBV7-8|17|-|TRBD2
CASSYGLAPQTSYEQYF
>TRBV27|15|-|-
CASSYGGILNYGYTF
>TRBV4-3|14|-|TRBD2
CASSQEGGERELFF
>TRBV30|13|-|-
CAWSGQTYNEQFF
>TRBV7-7|14|-|TRBD2
CASSSGTSAAEQYF
>TRBV27|16|-|TRBD2
CASSFGREDDDGEQFF
>TRBV5-1|16|-|-
CASSLVGATGSYGYTF
>TRBV5-1|14|-|TRBD2
CASSVSGGDETQYF
>TRBV30|13|-|-
CAWSTGSSGEQYF
>TRBV19|17|-|-
CASSIDLTANSNQPQHF
>TRBV11-3|14|-|-
CASSLRGSQETQYF
>TRBV19|16|-|-
CASSDPVVQLNTEAFF
>TRBV5-1|15|-|TRBD2
CASSFGTSLTDTQYF
>TRBV5-1|16|-|TRBD1
CASSLAMTGDQETQYF
>TRBV7-2|18|few|TRBD1
CASSLYGGQGARTGELFF